This note documents a single TCR beta chain sequence. This specimen belongs to a study of shared clonotypes between healthy human individuals. The CDR3 runs to 18 residues. Germline CDR1 SNHLY, CDR2 FYNNEI. V lost 6 bases and J lost 1, with 22 bases in between. Authors' data handling: Junction-only immunoSEQ data arrived without quality scores, meaning filtering differed. This table comes from immunoSEQ multiplex PCR, and its TCRdb copy is limited to in-frame clones, with some not included. V and J calls and clone size are as listed in that table; D and trimming were resolved from the DNA. The profile shows 630,000 or so clones, roughly 98% of them singletons. In the naive CD8 group, cells lacked CD45RO and were positively selected for CCR7, so terminally differentiated effector memory CD45RA+ cells were left out.

The clonotype was recovered from a man younger than 40 in good health. Sequencing input: naive CD8+ T cells sorted from blood. This sequence joins TRBV2 and TRBJ2-1; tentatively, D is TRBD1 or TRBD2 (5 bases each). This chain's CDR3 is CASSPGALQYPSYNEQFF. The DNA of the CDR3 is TGTGCCAGCAGCCCCGGGGCCCTACAGTATCCGTCCTACAATGAGCAGTTCTTC.